This is a list of T cell receptor beta chains from one sample in a study of CD8+CD57+ T cells in acquired aplastic anemia. TCRdb independently ran MiXCR on the reads; one entry per CDR3 protein. The table lists hundreds of thousands of distinct CDR3 sequences, around 72% of them singletons, with 4% in the top ten. Sequencing used sorted CD4+, CD8+, or CD8+CD57+ T cells (not recorded which) from PBMCs. Source of these receptors: a human donor in good health, serving as a control. CDR3s include the opening cysteine and the closing phenylalanine or tryptophan. Each record gives: D gene, V gene, clone size, J gene, CDR3 protein, CDR3 DNA. The D gene is left open where the match is weak. Rows give clone size only sometimes, using once, few, many, or a class for an expanded clone.

-	TRBV3-1	many	TRBJ2-3	CASSQGGGPDTQYF	TGTGCCAGCAGCCAAGGGGGGGGGCCAGATACGCAGTATTTT
-	TRBV3-1	many	TRBJ1-2	CASSQGVHQGGDTF	TGTGCCAGCAGCCAAGGAGTTCATCAAGGGGGGGACACCTTC
-	TRBV20-1	many	TRBJ1-2	CSARDGRERAYYGYTF	TGCAGTGCTAGAGATGGTAGGGAGCGGGCGTACTATGGCTACACCTTC
TRBD1	TRBV9	few	TRBJ1-1	CASSARTGDRNNEAFF	TGTGCCAGCAGCGCCAGGACAGGCGACAGGAATAATGAAGCTTTCTTT
-	TRBV12-3/TRBV12-4	many	TRBJ2-7	CASSVTGSSYEQYF	TGTGCCAGCAGTGTTACAGGGAGCTCCTACGAGCAGTACTTC
-	TRBV7-3	-	TRBJ2-7	CASSVRSGNTIYFF	TGTGCCAGCAGCGTGCGTTCTGGAAACACCATATATTTTTTC
-	TRBV7-9	-	TRBJ1-6	CASSGGHGGSRPDF	TGTGCCAGCAGCGGCGGACACGGGGGTTCACGCCCAGATTTT
TRBD2	TRBV19	few	TRBJ2-5	CASSNGGLAGVETQYF	TGTGCCAGTAGTAATGGGGGACTAGCGGGGGTGGAGACCCAGTACTTC
-	TRBV7-2	-	TRBJ2-3	CASRSEGANSPLHYF	TGTGCCAGCAGGTCGGAAGGGGCGAATTCACCCCTCCACTATTTT
-	TRBV20-1	-	TRBJ2-7	CSAGDLYEQYF	TGCAGTGCGGGTGACCTCTACGAGCAGTACTTC
TRBD2	TRBV6-5	few	TRBJ2-7	CASSRLAGSNYEQYF	TGTGCCAGTAGTAGACTAGCGGGGAGCAATTACGAGCAGTACTTC
-	TRBV7-9	-	TRBJ2-1	CASNEATVGTLHFF	TGTGCCAGCAATGAAGCCACCGTCGGGACCCTCCACTTTTTC
TRBD1	TRBV10-2	few	TRBJ2-7	CASSEGQDDEQYF	TGCGCCAGCAGTGAGGGACAGGACGACGAGCAGTACTTC
-	TRBV12-3/TRBV12-4	-	TRBJ2-7	CASSMTNSYEQYF	TGTGCCAGCAGTATGACAAACTCCTACGAGCAGTACTTC
-	TRBV15	-	TRBJ1-1	CATSRDITGLAFF	TGTGCCACCAGCAGAGATATAACCGGGTTAGCGTTCTTT
-	TRBV5-1	-	TRBJ2-5	CASSLRDGEYF	TGCGCCAGCAGCCTGCGGGACGGAGAGTACTTC
TRBD2	TRBV30	many	TRBJ2-5	CAWSPGLAVETQYF	TGTGCCTGGAGTCCGGGACTAGCGGTGGAGACCCAGTACTTC
-	TRBV20-1	-	TRBJ1-2	CSASLTEDYGYTF	TGCAGTGCTAGCTTGACAGAAGACTATGGCTACACCTTC
-	TRBV30	many	TRBJ2-1	CASTVGSSYNEQFF	TGTGCCTCTACCGTCGGCAGCTCCTACAATGAGCAGTTCTTC
-	TRBV7-9	-	TRBJ1-1	CASSFGQNNSRSHVAFF	TGTGCCAGCAGCTTCGGACAGAATAATTCACGAAGCCATGTAGCTTTCTTT
TRBD1	TRBV19	-	TRBJ1-6	CASTGQGGSPLHF	TGTGCCAGCACTGGACAGGGGGGTTCTCCCCTCCACTTT
-	TRBV12-3/TRBV12-4	-	TRBJ2-5	CASSPGMAIGETQYF	TGTGCCAGCTCACCAGGTATGGCAATCGGAGAGACCCAGTACTTC
-	TRBV20-1	-	TRBJ1-2	CSARQGMDNYGCTF	TGCAGTGCTAGACAGGGGATGGATAACTATGGCTGCACCTTC
-	TRBV4-1	-	TRBJ2-1	CASSPAAYNEQFF	TGCGCCAGCAGCCCCGCGGCATACAATGAGCAGTTCTTC
-	TRBV11-2	-	TRBJ2-2	CASSLGEGINTGELFF	TGTGCCAGCAGCTTAGGGGAAGGGATAAACACCGGGGAGCTGTTTTTT
-	TRBV2	many	TRBJ2-7	CASSDRRPNYEQYF	TGTGCCAGCAGTGACAGGCGACCAAACTACGAGCAGTACTTC
-	TRBV14	-	TRBJ2-1	CASSLEKTRDPFF	TGTGCCAGCAGCTTGGAGAAAACACGAGATCCGTTCTTC